This entry lists 19 T cell receptor beta chains sequenced from one sample in a study of T cells in Graves' hyperthyroidism and ophthalmopathy (dated by TCRdb to the late 2010s). Library preparation used multiplex PCR. The sequencer listed for this sample is Illumina HiSeq 2000. Amplification of TCR beta CDR3 regions was carried out from RNA transcripts. The first round of RT-PCR for the TCR CDR3 was performed with the HTBI primer set and the Qiagen OneStep RT-PCR kit. The public reads were run again by TCRdb, first through fastp at Q25 and then through MiXCR, and only productive beta chains were kept. CDR3 protein sequences are deduplicated, and each keeps its most common genes and DNA. This sample has over 700,000 distinct CDR3 sequences in its table, and roughly 32% of those were observed once. The biggest ten clones account for around 31% of the sample. The sample was blood. All receptors derive from a woman aged 35 to 49 with Graves' hyperthyroidism.

The chain couples TRBV5-1 to TRBJ2-5, with TRBD1 as a possible D gene (5 bases). Trimming removed 5 bases from V and 2 bases from J, with 16 bases in between. Looked up from germline, CDR1 is SGHRS and CDR2 is YFSETQ. CDR3 length: 15 amino acids. This CDR3 reads CASRSRFDRQETQYF. Written as DNA, the CDR3 is TGCGCCAGCAGGTCCAGGTTCGACAGACAAGAGACCCAGTACTTC.

This clonotype was observed once. One junction end disagrees with the germline gene, perhaps due to a read error. J is TRBJ1-4 and V is TRBV5-8; D is unclear. The length of the CDR3 is 15 residues. Germline V CDR1 and CDR2: SGHTS, YDEGEE. The CDR3 loop is CASSFNGEPNEKLLF. Written as DNA, the CDR3 is TGTGCCAGCAGCTTCAACGGGGAGCCTAATGAAAAACTGCTTTTT.

This chain links TRBV7-2 with TRBJ1-5; D unresolved. The CDR3 totals 14 residues. The V and J ends lost 1 base and 1 base respectively, with 5 bases between them. CDR1 is SGHTA, CDR2 FQGNSA, per germline. DNA of the CDR3: TGTGCCAGCAGCTTAGAACAGAGCAATCAGCCCCAGCATTTT. This encodes CASSLEQSNQPQHF.

The V call is TRBV29-1, the J call TRBJ2-5; 7 bases agree with TRBD2. CDR3 length equals 13 residues. Germline CDR1 and CDR2: SQVTM and ANQGSEA. V trimming: 8 bases; J trimming: 4 bases; junction bases outside the gene matches: 10. CDR3: CSTGAGMGETQYF. The CDR3 DNA is TGCAGCACCGGAGCGGGAATGGGAGAGACCCAGTACTTC.

Notes on this clonotype: This sequence may be a read error, since a much larger clone differs from it by one base. V is TRBV29-1 and J is TRBJ1-5, with D unresolved. Trimming left V 4 bases short and J 9 bases short, with 16 bases between. The CDR3 length is 13 residues. The germline CDR1 and CDR2 sequences are SQVTM and ANQGSEA. The CDR3 DNA reads as TGCAGCGTTGCCCTACATGCCGGTCGGCCCCAGCATTTT. Amino acids: CSVALHAGRPQHF.

Ten or more counts support this clonotype. The chain employs TRBV29-1 and TRBJ1-2, with 9 bases lining up with TRBD1. The CDR3 extends over 16 amino acids. Unmatched junction bases numbered 16, after V lost 7 bases and J lost 4 bases. The V gene's germline CDR1 is SQVTM and CDR2 ANQGSEA. The CDR3 protein is CSAALAGQGLGYGYTF. In nucleotides, the CDR3 is TGCAGCGCTGCCCTTGCGGGACAGGGTCTGGGCTATGGCTACACCTTC.

This chain connects TRBV5-5 to TRBJ2-1, with TRBD1 matching 10 bases. CDR1 is SGHKS, CDR2 YYEKEE, per germline (reference sequence). V lost 4 bases to trimming and J lost 8 bases; unmatched junction nucleotides: 6. This CDR3 spans 14 amino acids. CDR3 amino acids: CASSPGQGRDEQFF. In nucleotides, the CDR3 is TGTGCCAGCAGCCCGGGACAGGGGAGGGATGAGCAGTTCTTC.

CDR3 region: CASSLIGSTDTQYF. The CDR3 DNA is TGTGCCAGCAGCTTAATAGGCAGCACAGATACGCAGTATTTT. The rearrangement joins TRBV7-2 to TRBJ2-3; no reliable D call. V shed 2 bases and J shed 0 bases, with 6 bases lying between them. The germline V gene encodes CDR1 SGHTA and CDR2 FQGNSA. The CDR3 extends over 14 amino acids.

This clonotype was detected only a few times. The gene calls are TRBV9 and TRBJ2-7; 7 bases agree with TRBD1. This CDR3 spans 14 amino acids. The germline V gene has CDR1 SGDLS and CDR2 YYNGEE. V was clipped by 5 bases and J by 2 bases; unmatched bases: 7. The CDR3 loop reads CASSPGQTPYEQYF. The CDR3 region has the DNA TGTGCCAGCAGTCCGGGACAGACCCCCTACGAGCAGTACTTC.

Note on this clonotype: At one end the junction does not follow the germline gene, possibly because of a read error. This chain uses TRBV7-9 with TRBJ1-4, with TRBD1 matching 7 bases. The CDR3 has 14 amino acids. Germline V gene sequence: CDR1 SEHNR, CDR2 FQNEAQ (reference sequence). The CDR3 DNA follows: TGTGCCAGCAGCCCGGGACAGCCCCTTGAAGAACTGTTTTTT. Its translation is CASSPGQPLEELFF.

The chain employs TRBV7-2 and TRBJ2-7, with 13 bases matching TRBD2. Per germline, CDR1 SGHTA and CDR2 FQGNSA. CDR3 length: 16 amino acids. V shed 10 bases and J 7 bases; nucleotides not matched to a gene: 16. The CDR3 loop reads CATQLAGGSSYNEQYF. CDR3 DNA: TGTGCCACCCAACTAGCGGGAGGGAGCTCCTACAATGAGCAGTACTTC.

The genes are TRBV15 and TRBJ1-2; D might be TRBD1 (5 bases). The V and J ends lost 3 bases and 6 bases respectively, with 11 bases between them. Germline CDR1 reads LNHNV; CDR2 reads YYDKDF (reference sequence). CDR3 length equals 13 residues. CDR3 DNA: TGTGCCACCAGCAGTTACGGGGGGGATGGCTACACCTTC. Translation: CATSSYGGDGYTF.

This clonotype came up many times. The chain combines TRBV11-2 with TRBJ1-1; a weak D match, TRBD1 (6 bases). Trimming cost V 4 bases and J 2 bases, with 11 bases left between them. There are 14 residues in the CDR3. The germline V gene encodes CDR1 SGHAT and CDR2 FQNNGV. CDR3 in amino acids: CASSSRTVNTEAFF. The CDR3 DNA follows: TGTGCCAGCAGCTCAAGGACAGTCAACACTGAAGCTTTCTTT. Full variable domain (rest looked up from reference TRBV11-2 and TRBJ1-1): EAGVAQSPRYKIIEKRQSVAFWCNPISGHATLYWYQQILGQGPKLLIQFQNNGVVDDSQLPKDRFSAERLKGVDSTLKIQPAKLEDSAVYLCASSSRTVNTEAFFGQGTRLTVV.

This chain joins TRBV2 and TRBJ1-2, with 8 positions matching TRBD1. The CDR3 runs 15 residues. With 7 bases clipped from V and 4 bases from J, the junction kept 11 bases outside the gene matches. Germline loops: CDR1 SNHLY, CDR2 FYNNEI. CDR3 in DNA: TGTGCCAGCAATGAGGACGCAGGGGGCTTCTATGGCTACACCTTC. It yields the protein CASNEDAGGFYGYTF.

In its sample, this clonotype was seen many times. The J gene is TRBJ1-1, the V gene TRBV6-5; D call uncertain. Trimming left V 9 bases short and J 0 bases short, with 11 bases between. Germline V gives CDR1 MNHEY, CDR2 SVGAGI. The CDR3 spans 13 residues. CDR3 region: CASCPDLNTEAFF. The CDR3 nucleotides are TGTGCCAGTTGTCCCGACTTGAACACTGAAGCTTTCTTT.

This clonotype was picked up many times. As DNA, the CDR3 is TGTGCCAGCAGCCCCCCCCCAGCGGGGAGTCGACCCCTCCACTTT. This sequence encodes CASSPPPAGSRPLHF. The V call is TRBV7-9, the J call TRBJ1-6; no definite D call. Trimming left V 5 bases short and J 12 bases short, with 20 bases between. The CDR3 has 15 amino acids. The germline V gene has CDR1 SEHNR and CDR2 FQNEAQ (reference sequence).

J is TRBJ2-7 and V is TRBV6-6; D unresolved. The germline CDR1 and CDR2 sequences are MNHNY and SVGAGI (reference sequence). The V end lost 6 bases, the J end lost 2 bases, and 14 bases lay between the germline ends. The CDR3 totals 14 residues. The CDR3 loop reads CASRRVVTAYEQYF. CDR3 sequence (DNA): TGTGCCAGCAGGCGAGTGGTAACTGCCTACGAGCAGTACTTC.

This clonotype was detected many times. The V call is TRBV2, the J call TRBJ2-5; no definite D call. The germline CDR1 and CDR2 sequences are SNHLY and FYNNEI. Trimming shortened V by 3 bases and J by 2 bases, and 4 bases separated the two germline ends. The CDR3 runs 12 residues. CDR3 amino acids: CASSDWQETQYF. The CDR3 region has the DNA TGTGCCAGCAGTGATTGGCAAGAGACCCAGTACTTC.

This clonotype has a handful of counts. The V gene is TRBV4-3, the J gene TRBJ1-3; no firm D call. V was pared by 4 bases and J by 0 bases, with 16 bases between. Germline loops: CDR1 LGHNA, CDR2 YSLEER. This CDR3 has 17 residues. The CDR3 loop reads CASSPRTELRSGNTIYF. DNA of the CDR3: TGCGCCAGCAGCCCCCGGACGGAACTACGCTCTGGAAACACCATATATTTT.